A single sample gave rise to the 9 T cell receptor beta chains below, sequenced in a study of blood T cell repertoires in COVID-19. Profiled with immunoSEQ multiplex PCR; TCRdb holds only in-frame clones, not every one. The top ten clones hold around 2% of a sample with more than 50,000 clones, 83% of them seen once. The source material was peripheral blood. The source of these receptors is a woman aged 55-70 years with acute or convalescent COVID-19.

The chain employs TRBV19 and TRBJ2-6; tentative D call: TRBD2 (6 bases). CDR1 and CDR2 (germline): LNHDA, SQIVND (reference sequence). The V end was cut by 1 base, the J end by 0 bases, with 19 bases between. The CDR3 has 20 residues. Here the CDR3 reads CASSIALGGVLFSGANVLTF. CDR3 bases: TGTGCCAGTAGTATAGCCCTCGGAGGGGTCCTCTTCTCTGGGGCCAACGTCCTGACTTTC.

This rearrangement joins TRBV7-2 to TRBJ2-1; 9 bases are shared with TRBD2. In germline, CDR1 is SGHTA, CDR2 FQGNSA. CDR3 length: 16 amino acids. The V gene end was trimmed by 4 bases and the J gene end by 6 bases; junction bases not matched to a gene: 10. CDR3 in amino acids: CASSSRGSGGLNEQFF. CDR3 nucleotide sequence: TGTGCCAGCAGCTCTCGTGGTAGCGGGGGTCTCAATGAGCAGTTCTTC.

The chain joins TRBV20-1 to TRBJ1-2; 7 bases are shared with TRBD1. Germline CDR1 is DFQATT and CDR2 is SNEGSKA (reference sequence). This CDR3 is 15 amino acids long. Trimming took 3 bases from V and 0 from J; bases not matched to a gene: 7. The CDR3 DNA reads TGCAGTGCTAGTCCCATGGGACAGCCTAACTATGGCTACACCTTC. It is translated as CSASPMGQPNYGYTF.

This chain connects TRBV7-2 to TRBJ2-5, with D perhaps TRBD2 (7 bases). Germline V gives CDR1 SGHTA, CDR2 FQGNSA. This CDR3 region has 16 residues. V dropped 7 bases and J dropped 0 bases, with 18 bases sitting between them. The CDR3 here is CASTPGAGAYQETQYF. For the CDR3, the DNA is TGTGCCAGCACCCCCGGCGCGGGGGCTTACCAAGAGACCCAGTACTTC.

This chain links TRBV18 with TRBJ2-1; 10 bases line up with TRBD1. The CDR3 has 14 residues. In germline, CDR1 is KGHSH, CDR2 LQKENI. After removal of 6 bases from V and 5 bases from J, the junction contained 4 bases not matched to a gene. The CDR3 DNA sequence: TGTGCCAGCTCCCCCGGGACAGGGGACAATGAGCAGTTCTTC. Amino acids: CASSPGTGDNEQFF.

The V and J genes are TRBV7-6 and TRBJ2-5; 7 bases line up with TRBD2. The CDR3 consists of 16 residues. Germline V CDR1 and CDR2: SGHVS, FNYEAQ. J was trimmed by 4 bases and V by 5 bases; bases with no gene match: 13. The CDR3 loop reads CASSPASGARRETQYF. CDR3 nucleotide sequence: TGTGCCAGCAGCCCAGCAAGCGGGGCTCGGCGAGAGACCCAGTACTTC.

The chain carries TRBV7-3 and TRBJ1-2, with 7 bases matching TRBD1. J lost 9 bases, V lost 3 bases, and 7 bases had no gene match. Looked up from germline, CDR1 is SGHTA and CDR2 is FQGTGA. The CDR3 spans 13 residues. This CDR3 is CASSFQGGESYTF. Here the CDR3 DNA reads TGTGCCAGCAGCTTTCAAGGGGGCGAGAGCTACACCTTC.

CDR3 region: CASSLESLKPGANVLTF. The DNA of the CDR3 is TGTGCCAGCAGTTTAGAAAGCCTAAAGCCTGGGGCCAACGTCCTGACTTTC. The chain is built from TRBV28 and TRBJ2-6, with D unclear. The CDR3 is 17 amino acids. Germline lookup yields CDR1 MDHEN and CDR2 SYDVKM. With 2 bases removed from V and 2 bases from J, the gap between germline ends came to 13 bases.

V gene TRBV5-1 combines with J gene TRBJ2-2; 10 bases are a match to TRBD2. CDR3 length: 15 residues. From germline, CDR1 is SGHRS and CDR2 YFSETQ. Germline trimming cut 3 bases from V and 6 bases from J; bases unmatched to any gene: 5. CDR3 sequence (DNA): TGCGCCAGCAGCTGGGAGACTAGCGGGTCCGGGGAGCTGTTTTTT. Protein: CASSWETSGSGELFF.